The rows below give T cell receptor beta chains drawn from one sample of a study of graft-versus-host responses after intestinal transplantation. Generated by immunoSEQ multiplex PCR, the TCRdb table keeps only in-frame clones and is missing some. The sample holds 20,000 to 30,000 clones, approximately 83% seen once. Sample: PBMCs, taken around 14 months after intestinal transplant. Receptors were obtained from a human patient who received an intestinal transplant, so some T cells may come from the graft donor. Each CDR3 is given with its conserved first and last residue. D genes are given only for firm matches. Clone size, where shown, is once, few, many, or a class for clones that have expanded.

>TRBJ2-1|NA|NA|TRBV19
TGTGCCAGTAGATTGCAGGGCTCCTACAATGAGCAGTTCTTC
CASRLQGSYNEQFF
>TRBJ2-7|TRBD2|once|TRBV6-6
TGTGCCAGCAGCCCAACGACTAGCGGGATGTACGAGCAGTACTTC
CASSPTTSGMYEQYF
>TRBJ2-2|NA|NA|TRBV9
TGTGCCAGCAGCGTAGTTCCGGGTCGGGACGGGGAGCTGTTTTTT
CASSVVPGRDGELFF
>TRBJ1-2|TRBD1|NA|TRBV5-6
TGTGCCAGCAGCTTGACCTCCTTGGACAGGACCCTCTATGGCTACACCTTC
CASSLTSLDRTLYGYTF
>TRBJ1-1|NA|few|TRBV4-1
TGCGCCAGCGGGGGTTTACCTGAAGCTTTCTTT
CASGGLPEAFF
>TRBJ1-1|NA|once|TRBV14
TGTGCCAGCAGCCGAGTCTTCTGGGGGAGGCACACTGAAGCTTTCTTT
CASSRVFWGRHTEAFF
>TRBJ2-7|TRBD1|NA|TRBV14
TGTGCCAGCAGCCAAAACACAGGGGCCTACGAGCAGTACTTC
CASSQNTGAYEQYF
>TRBJ2-1|NA|NA|TRBV19
TGTGCCAGTAGTAGTTTGTGGGCAAATGAGCAGTTCTTC
CASSSLWANEQFF
>TRBJ2-1|NA|NA|TRBV6-6
TGTGCCAGCAGTTACTCTCGCAGTGGAAGGGGGGATGAGCAGTTCTTC
CASSYSRSGRGDEQFF
>TRBJ2-3|NA|NA|TRBV7-3
TGTGCCAGCAGCCTAAACATCTACACAGATACGCAGTATTTT
CASSLNIYTDTQYF
>TRBJ2-7|TRBD2|NA|TRBV18
TGTGCCAGCTCACCACCGTCGGGAGGGGAAAGGCAGTACTTC
CASSPPSGGERQYF
>TRBJ2-3|TRBD1|NA|TRBV20-1
TGCAGTGCTAGTGACAGGGGCACGCAGTATTTT
CSASDRGTQYF
>TRBJ1-1|TRBD1|once|TRBV7-9
TGTGCCAGCAGCTTAGGATCGCCCACGGGACAGCGAATGAACACTGAAGCTTTCTTT
CASSLGSPTGQRMNTEAFF
>TRBJ2-7|NA|NA|TRBV6-5
TGTGCCAGCAGTCCTAATATGGTCTCCTACGAGCAGTACTTC
CASSPNMVSYEQYF
>TRBJ2-7|NA|NA|TRBV4-2
TGTGCCAGCAGCCAATTCCCCCCCGGGACGGACCCCTACGAGCAGTACTTC
CASSQFPPGTDPYEQYF
>TRBJ1-2|NA|NA|TRBV30
TGTGCCTCTCTGAGGGGTAGCTATGGCTACACCTTC
CASLRGSYGYTF